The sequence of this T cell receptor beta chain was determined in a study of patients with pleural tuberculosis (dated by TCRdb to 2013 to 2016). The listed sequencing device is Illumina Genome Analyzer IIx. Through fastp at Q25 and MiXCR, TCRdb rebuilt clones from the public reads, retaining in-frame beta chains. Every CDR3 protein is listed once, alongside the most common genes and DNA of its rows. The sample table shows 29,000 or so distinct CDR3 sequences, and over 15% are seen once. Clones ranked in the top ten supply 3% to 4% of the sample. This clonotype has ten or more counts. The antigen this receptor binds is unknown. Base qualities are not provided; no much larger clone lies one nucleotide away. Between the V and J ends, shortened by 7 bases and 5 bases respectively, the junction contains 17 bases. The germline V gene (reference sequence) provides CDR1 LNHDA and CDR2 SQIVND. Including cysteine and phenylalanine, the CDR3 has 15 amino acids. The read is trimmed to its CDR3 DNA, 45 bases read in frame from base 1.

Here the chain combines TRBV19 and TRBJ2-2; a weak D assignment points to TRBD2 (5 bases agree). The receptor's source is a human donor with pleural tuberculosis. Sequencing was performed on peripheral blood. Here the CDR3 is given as CASTHSYRGTGELFF. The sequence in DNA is TGTGCCAGTACCCACTCCTACCGAGGGACCGGGGAGCTGTTTTTT.